These T cell receptor beta chains were read from a single sample in a study of blood T cell repertoires in COVID-19. Assay: immunoSEQ multiplex PCR; the TCRdb copy retains only in-frame clones and omits some. This repertoire shows about 270,000 clones, approximately 89% found once; its top ten account for 2.8%. The source material was PBMCs or T cells enriched from blood (not recorded which). The receptors stem from a man in his forties who had been exposed to COVID-19. The CDR3 runs from the conserved cysteine through the conserved F or W. The order of the fields is CDR3 DNA, CDR3 protein, V gene, clone size, J gene, D gene. D genes are given only for firm matches. Part of the rows lack a size; the others show once, few, many or a class for expanded clones.

DNA: TGTGCCAGCAATTTGAGAGGGGGGGTCCGGGAAGCTTTCTTT
CDR3: CASNLRGGVREAFF
V: TRBV6-6
size: NA
J: TRBJ1-1
D: NA

DNA: TGTGCCAGCTCATCGATCCCGACTAGCGGGTCTAGCACAGATACGCAGTATTTT
CDR3: CASSSIPTSGSSTDTQYF
V: TRBV18
size: NA
J: TRBJ2-3
D: TRBD2

DNA: TGTGCCAGCAGCTTGGCAGGGTCCAAGTACAATGAGCAGTTCTTC
CDR3: CASSLAGSKYNEQFF
V: TRBV7-9
size: NA
J: TRBJ2-1
D: NA

DNA: TGTGCCACCAGTGATCCCGCGAGCTACGAGCAGTACTTC
CDR3: CATSDPASYEQYF
V: TRBV24-1
size: NA
J: TRBJ2-7
D: NA

DNA: TGTGCCAGCAGTTACCGGCGGGCCGCCTCTGGAAACACCATATATTTT
CDR3: CASSYRRAASGNTIYF
V: TRBV6-5
size: once
J: TRBJ1-3
D: NA

DNA: TGTGCCAGCAGCGACAGGGTCCGCGAGCAGTACTTC
CDR3: CASSDRVREQYF
V: TRBV28
size: NA
J: TRBJ2-7
D: TRBD1

DNA: TGTGCCAGTAGTGCGCAACCGACAGGGGCCGGCAATCAGCCCCAGCATTTT
CDR3: CASSAQPTGAGNQPQHF
V: TRBV19
size: NA
J: TRBJ1-5
D: TRBD1

DNA: TGTGCCAGCAGTGGCAGGGATTTCGAAGGCTACACCTTC
CDR3: CASSGRDFEGYTF
V: TRBV27
size: NA
J: TRBJ1-2
D: NA

DNA: TGTGCCAGCAGCTTACCACAGGGTCTTAGCAATCAGCCCCAGCATTTT
CDR3: CASSLPQGLSNQPQHF
V: TRBV5-8
size: NA
J: TRBJ1-5
D: NA

DNA: TGTGCCAGCAGCCCGTATTTAACTAGCGGGAGGGCCTATGAGCAGTTCTTC
CDR3: CASSPYLTSGRAYEQFF
V: TRBV3-1/TRBV3-2
size: NA
J: TRBJ2-1
D: TRBD2

DNA: TGTGCCAGCAGCTTAGAGTGGTCGCCGGGTAGCTCCTACAATGAGCAGTTCTTC
CDR3: CASSLEWSPGSSYNEQFF
V: TRBV11-2
size: NA
J: TRBJ2-1
D: NA

DNA: TGCGCCAGCAGCCCGGGACAGGGGGTTCGGCAGCCCCAGCATTTT
CDR3: CASSPGQGVRQPQHF
V: TRBV5-1
size: NA
J: TRBJ1-5
D: TRBD1

DNA: TGTGCTAGTGGTTTTTCCGGGATAGCAGGACTCTCTGGAAACACCATATATTTT
CDR3: CASGFSGIAGLSGNTIYF
V: TRBV12-5
size: NA
J: TRBJ1-3
D: NA

DNA: TGTGCCAGCAGCATTACCACCAGGAACACTGAAGCTTTCTTT
CDR3: CASSITTRNTEAFF
V: TRBV5-5
size: NA
J: TRBJ1-1
D: NA

DNA: TGTGCCAGCAGTTCTCCGGGACTAGCGGGAGATGAGCAGTTCTTC
CDR3: CASSSPGLAGDEQFF
V: TRBV28
size: NA
J: TRBJ2-1
D: TRBD2

DNA: TGTGCCAGTAAGGGGAGGGGCGGCTACGAGCAGTACTTC
CDR3: CASKGRGGYEQYF
V: TRBV19
size: NA
J: TRBJ2-7
D: TRBD2

DNA: TGCGCCAGCAGCTTAGGGGACAGGGTCTCCGATGAGCAGTTCTTC
CDR3: CASSLGDRVSDEQFF
V: TRBV5-1
size: once
J: TRBJ2-1
D: TRBD1

DNA: TGCGCCAGCAGCCAAGAATCCCCCGGGACAGCAGCAACTAATGAAAAACTGTTTTTT
CDR3: CASSQESPGTAATNEKLFF
V: TRBV4-1
size: once
J: TRBJ1-4
D: TRBD1

DNA: TGCAGTGCTAGTGATCCCAGGGCTAGCAATCAGCCCCAGCATTTT
CDR3: CSASDPRASNQPQHF
V: TRBV20-1
size: NA
J: TRBJ1-5
D: NA

DNA: TGCGCCAGCAGCCCGGGACAGAATAATGAAAAACTGTTTTTT
CDR3: CASSPGQNNEKLFF
V: TRBV5-1
size: NA
J: TRBJ1-4
D: TRBD1

DNA: TGTGCCAGCGCGGGAGAAAAACAGATCTATGGCTACACCTTC
CDR3: CASAGEKQIYGYTF
V: TRBV6-5
size: few
J: TRBJ1-2
D: NA

DNA: TGTGCCAGCAGCCCATGGGCTAGCGGGAGGATTCTATCAGAGACCCAGTACTTC
CDR3: CASSPWASGRILSETQYF
V: TRBV11-2
size: NA
J: TRBJ2-5
D: TRBD2

DNA: TGCGCCAGCAGTCGGGACAGGGGTTATTCACCCCTCCACTTT
CDR3: CASSRDRGYSPLHF
V: TRBV5-1
size: NA
J: TRBJ1-6
D: TRBD1

DNA: TGTGCTAGTGGTGACATTAGCGGGGGCAACACCGGGGAGCTGTTTTTT
CDR3: CASGDISGGNTGELFF
V: TRBV12-5
size: NA
J: TRBJ2-2
D: TRBD2

DNA: TGCGCCAGCAGCCTCGGGGGTTTCGTTAGCAATCAGCCCCAGCATTTT
CDR3: CASSLGGFVSNQPQHF
V: TRBV4-1
size: NA
J: TRBJ1-5
D: NA

DNA: TGTGCCAGCAGCCCATCTCTGACATCCCCTGGGGAGCTGTTTTTT
CDR3: CASSPSLTSPGELFF
V: TRBV7-3
size: NA
J: TRBJ2-2
D: NA

DNA: TGTGCCAGCAGCTGGGGCCTAAATGAAGCTTTCTTT
CDR3: CASSWGLNEAFF
V: TRBV5-6
size: NA
J: TRBJ1-1
D: NA

DNA: TGTGCCAGCAGCGTAGGGGGGACAGGCGGAGCTTTCTTT
CDR3: CASSVGGTGGAFF
V: TRBV9
size: NA
J: TRBJ1-1
D: TRBD1

DNA: TGTGCTAGTGGTCAGGGAAGCACTGAAGCTTTCTTT
CDR3: CASGQGSTEAFF
V: TRBV12-5
size: NA
J: TRBJ1-1
D: NA

DNA: TGTGCCTGGAGTTCCCAGGGTAACGCTGAAGCTTTCTTT
CDR3: CAWSSQGNAEAFF
V: TRBV30
size: NA
J: TRBJ1-1
D: NA

DNA: TGTGCCTGGAGTGCTTCGAACACTGAAGCTTTCTTT
CDR3: CAWSASNTEAFF
V: TRBV30
size: NA
J: TRBJ1-1
D: NA

DNA: TGTGCCAGCAGCCGGACTAGCGGGGCTAATGAGCAGTTCTTC
CDR3: CASSRTSGANEQFF
V: TRBV5-4
size: NA
J: TRBJ2-1
D: TRBD2

DNA: TGTGCCTGGGTACAACCCAACTATGGCTACACCTTC
CDR3: CAWVQPNYGYTF
V: TRBV30
size: NA
J: TRBJ1-2
D: NA

DNA: TGCGCCAGCAGCCAGAGTACAGGGGGAACCTACGAGCAGTACTTC
CDR3: CASSQSTGGTYEQYF
V: TRBV4-3
size: NA
J: TRBJ2-7
D: TRBD1

DNA: TGCCTCCCGGGTAATGAGCAGTTCTTC
CDR3: CLPGNEQFF
V: TRBV20-1
size: NA
J: TRBJ2-1
D: NA

DNA: TGTGCCTGGAGTGACTGGGCGCAGGTCTCTGGAAACACCATATATTTT
CDR3: CAWSDWAQVSGNTIYF
V: TRBV30
size: NA
J: TRBJ1-3
D: NA

DNA: TGTGCCAGCGGATCGGGACTAGCGGGAGGGGGCACCGGGGAGCTGTTTTTT
CDR3: CASGSGLAGGGTGELFF
V: TRBV5-4
size: NA
J: TRBJ2-2
D: TRBD2

DNA: TGTGCCAGCAGCTTACGTTCGGGAGTGTCTGGCGGGGAGCTGTTTTTT
CDR3: CASSLRSGVSGGELFF
V: TRBV11-1
size: once
J: TRBJ2-2
D: NA

DNA: TGTGCCAGTAGTCCTGGTACAGGGAGCAATCAGCCCCAGCATTTT
CDR3: CASSPGTGSNQPQHF
V: TRBV19
size: NA
J: TRBJ1-5
D: NA

DNA: TGTGCCAGTAGCCAGGGTAACTACAATGAGCAGTTCTTC
CDR3: CASSQGNYNEQFF
V: TRBV19
size: NA
J: TRBJ2-1
D: NA

DNA: TGTGCCAGCAGTGAAGCCGGGACAGCGTTTTCCTACGAGCAGTACTTC
CDR3: CASSEAGTAFSYEQYF
V: TRBV27
size: NA
J: TRBJ2-7
D: TRBD1

DNA: TGTGCCAGCAGTAATTTAGGGGATAACGCGCAGTATTTT
CDR3: CASSNLGDNAQYF
V: TRBV2
size: NA
J: TRBJ2-3
D: NA

DNA: TGCGCCAGCAGCTTCGGGGGGCCCTCCAATGAGCAGTTCTTC
CDR3: CASSFGGPSNEQFF
V: TRBV5-1
size: NA
J: TRBJ2-1
D: NA